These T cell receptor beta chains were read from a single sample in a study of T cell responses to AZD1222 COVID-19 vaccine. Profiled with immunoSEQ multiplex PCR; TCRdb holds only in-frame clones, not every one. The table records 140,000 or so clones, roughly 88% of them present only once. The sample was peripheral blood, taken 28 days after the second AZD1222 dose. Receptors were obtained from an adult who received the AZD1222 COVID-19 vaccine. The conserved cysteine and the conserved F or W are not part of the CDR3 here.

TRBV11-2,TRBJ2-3,ASSQMAQGTYTQY
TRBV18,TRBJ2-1,ASSPSNEQF
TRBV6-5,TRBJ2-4,ASSRDRENIQY
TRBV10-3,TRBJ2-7,AIKPTGGTYEQY
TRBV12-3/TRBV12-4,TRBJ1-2,ASSLSGTYGYT
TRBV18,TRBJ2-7,ASSPRQGLDSEQY
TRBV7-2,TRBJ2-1,ASSYRTGHNEQF
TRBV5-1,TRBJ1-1,ASSPQGAAEAF
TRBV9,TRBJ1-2,ASSVATGFYGYT
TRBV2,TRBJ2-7,ASKPGPLEQY
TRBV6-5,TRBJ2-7,ASGGQGPPYEQY
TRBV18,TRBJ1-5,ASSPRVMVDRGYSNQPQH
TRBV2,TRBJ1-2,ARGGHMNYGYT
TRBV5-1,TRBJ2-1,ASSLNGGGSYNEQF
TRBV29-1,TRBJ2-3,SVQAGGLTNTQY
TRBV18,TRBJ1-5,ASSLNLQETSNQPQH
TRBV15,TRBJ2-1,ATSPSYNEQF
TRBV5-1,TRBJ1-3,ASSRITGFSGNTIY
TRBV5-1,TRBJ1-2,ASALDRGDYGYT
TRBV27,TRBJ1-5,ASSPYRGRQPQH
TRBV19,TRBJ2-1,ASTPGPSRGGDNEQF
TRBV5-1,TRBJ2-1,ASRQLAGGYNEQF
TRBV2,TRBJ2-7,ASSDTSVSYEQY
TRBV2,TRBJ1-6,ASSVGDREDSPLH
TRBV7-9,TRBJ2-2,ASSQAQDRGMGELF
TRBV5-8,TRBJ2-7,ASSKGRTSSYEQY
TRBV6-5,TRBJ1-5,ASRGPNQPQH